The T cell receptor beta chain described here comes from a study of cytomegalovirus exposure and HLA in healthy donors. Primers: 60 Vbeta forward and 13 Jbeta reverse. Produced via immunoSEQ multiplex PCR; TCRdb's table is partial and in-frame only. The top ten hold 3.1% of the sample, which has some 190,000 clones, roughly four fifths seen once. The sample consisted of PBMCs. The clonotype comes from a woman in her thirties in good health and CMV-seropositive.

Here the CDR3 reads CASRSQTGLVQFF. CDR3 DNA sequence: TGTGCCAGCAGATCTCAGACAGGGCTGGTGCAGTTCTTC. This chain uses TRBV27 with TRBJ2-1, with 7 bases aligning to TRBD1. From germline, CDR1 is MNHEY and CDR2 SMNVEV (reference sequence). V trimming: 6 bases; J trimming: 12 bases; junction bases outside the gene matches: 11. The CDR3 has 13 residues.